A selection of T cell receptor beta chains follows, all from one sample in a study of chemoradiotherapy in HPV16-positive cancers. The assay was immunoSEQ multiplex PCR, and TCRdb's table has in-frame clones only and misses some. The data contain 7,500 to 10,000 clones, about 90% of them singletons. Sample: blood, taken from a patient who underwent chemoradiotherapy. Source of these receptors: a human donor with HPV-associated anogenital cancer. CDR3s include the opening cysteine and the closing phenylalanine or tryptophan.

cdr3_aa: CASSIGAGGFQETQYF; j_call: TRBJ2-5; v_call: TRBV5-1
cdr3_aa: CASSLVGVSTDTQYF; j_call: TRBJ2-3; v_call: TRBV5-1
cdr3_aa: CASTADRSRDIQYF; j_call: TRBJ2-4; v_call: TRBV19
cdr3_aa: CASSKQRVDRGGAAGSYNEQFF; j_call: TRBJ2-1; v_call: TRBV21-1
cdr3_aa: CASSLDHLTGGDTEAFF; j_call: TRBJ1-1; v_call: TRBV7-8
cdr3_aa: CASLKFGGEETQYF; j_call: TRBJ2-5; v_call: TRBV6-1
cdr3_aa: CASSSADTQYF; j_call: TRBJ2-3; v_call: TRBV6-5
cdr3_aa: CASSYDDGNTIYF; j_call: TRBJ1-3; v_call: TRBV6-5
cdr3_aa: CASKLTGGRNTEAFF; j_call: TRBJ1-1; v_call: TRBV6-4
cdr3_aa: CAISEAGGLSNNEQFF; j_call: TRBJ2-1; v_call: TRBV10-3
cdr3_aa: CASSPHWTGVNTGELFF; j_call: TRBJ2-2; v_call: TRBV11-3
cdr3_aa: CASSQTLGALGGEQFF; j_call: TRBJ2-1; v_call: TRBV4-3
cdr3_aa: CASIRGGSTDTQYF; j_call: TRBJ2-3; v_call: TRBV5-1
cdr3_aa: CASSLSGGSQETQYF; j_call: TRBJ2-5; v_call: TRBV5-1
cdr3_aa: CASRLGETQYF; j_call: TRBJ2-5; v_call: TRBV19
cdr3_aa: CASIQRGIDYNEQFF; j_call: TRBJ2-1; v_call: TRBV9
cdr3_aa: CSGQTGGIYNEQFF; j_call: TRBJ2-1; v_call: TRBV29-1
cdr3_aa: CASSMGANTEAFF; j_call: TRBJ1-1; v_call: TRBV7-6
cdr3_aa: CASSQVEGTEAFF; j_call: TRBJ1-1; v_call: TRBV14
cdr3_aa: CASSSDRGQVINYGYTF; j_call: TRBJ1-2; v_call: TRBV5-6
cdr3_aa: CASSWAASNTGELFF; j_call: TRBJ2-2; v_call: TRBV5-4
cdr3_aa: CASSVVFERGGQSTGELFF; j_call: TRBJ2-2; v_call: TRBV9
cdr3_aa: CASSSRRGGVSPLHF; j_call: TRBJ1-6; v_call: TRBV11-2
cdr3_aa: CASSINPGNEQFF; j_call: TRBJ2-1; v_call: TRBV19
cdr3_aa: CASSLGSGGETQYF; j_call: TRBJ2-5; v_call: TRBV11-1
cdr3_aa: CASSETPWGTEAFF; j_call: TRBJ1-1; v_call: TRBV27
cdr3_aa: CASSVALNNSPLHF; j_call: TRBJ1-6; v_call: TRBV9
cdr3_aa: CASKDINYGYTF; j_call: TRBJ1-2; v_call: TRBV6-1
cdr3_aa: CARTNGQANNSPLHF; j_call: TRBJ1-6; v_call: TRBV2
cdr3_aa: CASSPLGVSYGYTF; j_call: TRBJ1-2; v_call: TRBV7-9
cdr3_aa: CASSFGTANTGELFF; j_call: TRBJ2-2; v_call: TRBV5-1
cdr3_aa: CASSVEGHYEQYF; j_call: TRBJ2-7; v_call: TRBV2
cdr3_aa: CASGFGVGEQFF; j_call: TRBJ2-1; v_call: TRBV12-5
cdr3_aa: CASSVQPNTEAFF; j_call: TRBJ1-1; v_call: TRBV9
cdr3_aa: CASSLSRAGASNEQFF; j_call: TRBJ2-1; v_call: TRBV7-9
cdr3_aa: CAIIQGILTHEQYF; j_call: TRBJ2-7; v_call: TRBV19
cdr3_aa: CASSKQDSPLHF; j_call: TRBJ1-6; v_call: TRBV19
cdr3_aa: CASSRKIRGRSTDTQYF; j_call: TRBJ2-3; v_call: TRBV23-1
cdr3_aa: CASSQDLRDRFFSGNTIYF; j_call: TRBJ1-3; v_call: TRBV4-3
cdr3_aa: CSETKQGYGAYSNQPQHF; j_call: TRBJ1-5; v_call: TRBV29-1
cdr3_aa: CASSPGLAGGLQVF; j_call: TRBJ2-1; v_call: TRBV7-8
cdr3_aa: CASSYFGDEQFF; j_call: TRBJ2-1; v_call: TRBV6-5
cdr3_aa: CASRREGTSVDTQYF; j_call: TRBJ2-3; v_call: TRBV7-9
cdr3_aa: CASSDSIDRVTEAFF; j_call: TRBJ1-1; v_call: TRBV25-1
cdr3_aa: CASSPDRVGNTIYF; j_call: TRBJ1-3; v_call: TRBV7-9
cdr3_aa: CASRPPGANVLTF; j_call: TRBJ2-6; v_call: TRBV28
cdr3_aa: CASSSQGLRTEAFF; j_call: TRBJ1-1; v_call: TRBV5-1
cdr3_aa: CASSPPGTISYEQYF; j_call: TRBJ2-7; v_call: TRBV14